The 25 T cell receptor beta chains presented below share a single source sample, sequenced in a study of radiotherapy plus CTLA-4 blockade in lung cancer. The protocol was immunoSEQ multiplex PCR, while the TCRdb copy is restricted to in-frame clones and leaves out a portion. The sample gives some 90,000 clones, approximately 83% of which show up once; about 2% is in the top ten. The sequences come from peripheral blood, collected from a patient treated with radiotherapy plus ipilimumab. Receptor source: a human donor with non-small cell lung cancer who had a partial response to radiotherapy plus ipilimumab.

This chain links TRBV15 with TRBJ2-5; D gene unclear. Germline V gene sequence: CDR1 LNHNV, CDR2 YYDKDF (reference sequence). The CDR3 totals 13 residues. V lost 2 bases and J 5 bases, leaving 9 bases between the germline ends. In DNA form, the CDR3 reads TGTGCCACCAGCAGATCCCCTCCGGAGACCCAGTACTTC. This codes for CATSRSPPETQYF.

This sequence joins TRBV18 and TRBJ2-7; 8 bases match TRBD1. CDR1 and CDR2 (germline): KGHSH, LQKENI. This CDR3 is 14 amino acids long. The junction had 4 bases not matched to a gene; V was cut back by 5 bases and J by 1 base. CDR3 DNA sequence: TGTGCCAGCTCAGCGACAGGGGATTCCTACGAGCAGTACTTC. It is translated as CASSATGDSYEQYF.

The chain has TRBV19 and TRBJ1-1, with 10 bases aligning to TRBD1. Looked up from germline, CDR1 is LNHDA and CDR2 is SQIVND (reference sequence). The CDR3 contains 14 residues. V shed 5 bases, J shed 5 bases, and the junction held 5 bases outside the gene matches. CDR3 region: CASSWDRGRTEAFF. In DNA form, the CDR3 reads TGTGCCAGTAGTTGGGACAGGGGCCGGACTGAAGCTTTCTTT.

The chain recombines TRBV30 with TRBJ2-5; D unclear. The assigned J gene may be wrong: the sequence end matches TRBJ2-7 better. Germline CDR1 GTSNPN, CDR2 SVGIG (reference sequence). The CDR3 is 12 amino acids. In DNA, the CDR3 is TGTGCCTGGAGTGTGACTGACTACGAGCAGTACTTC. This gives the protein CAWSVTDYEQYF.

The CDR3 DNA is TGTGCCAGCAGCTTGCATACTAGCGGGAAAAACATTCAGTACTTC. This codes for CASSLHTSGKNIQYF. The rearrangement joins TRBV7-2 to TRBJ2-4, with 9 bases matching TRBD2. V shed 3 bases, J shed 4 bases, and the junction held 4 bases outside the gene matches. The germline V gene has CDR1 SGHTA and CDR2 FQGNSA. This CDR3 contains 15 residues.

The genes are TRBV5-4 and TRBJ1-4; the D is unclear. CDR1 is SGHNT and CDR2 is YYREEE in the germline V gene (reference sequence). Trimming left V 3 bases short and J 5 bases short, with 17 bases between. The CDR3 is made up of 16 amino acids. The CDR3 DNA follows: TGTGCCAGCAGCTCACTGGGCCGGGGAGAAAATGAAAAACTGTTTTTT. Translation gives CASSSLGRGENEKLFF.

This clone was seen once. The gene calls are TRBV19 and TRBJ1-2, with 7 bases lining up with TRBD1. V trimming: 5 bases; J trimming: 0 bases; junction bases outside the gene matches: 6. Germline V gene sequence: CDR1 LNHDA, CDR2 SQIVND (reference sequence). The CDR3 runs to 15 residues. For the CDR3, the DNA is TGTGCCAGTAGTGCACCGGGACAGACTAACTATGGCTACACCTTC. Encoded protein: CASSAPGQTNYGYTF.

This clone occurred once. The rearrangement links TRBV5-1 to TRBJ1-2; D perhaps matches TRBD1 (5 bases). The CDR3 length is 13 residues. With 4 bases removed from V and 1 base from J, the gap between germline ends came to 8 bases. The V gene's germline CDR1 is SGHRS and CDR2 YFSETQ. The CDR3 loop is CASSRGGNYGYTF. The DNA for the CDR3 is TGCGCCAGCAGCAGGGGAGGTAACTATGGCTACACCTTC.

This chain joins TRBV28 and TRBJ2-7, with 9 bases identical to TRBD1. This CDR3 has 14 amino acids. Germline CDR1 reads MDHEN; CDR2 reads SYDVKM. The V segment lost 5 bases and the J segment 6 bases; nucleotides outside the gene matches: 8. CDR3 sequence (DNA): TGTGCCAGCAGTCCCGGGACAGGGCTTCTCGAGCAGTACTTC. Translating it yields CASSPGTGLLEQYF.

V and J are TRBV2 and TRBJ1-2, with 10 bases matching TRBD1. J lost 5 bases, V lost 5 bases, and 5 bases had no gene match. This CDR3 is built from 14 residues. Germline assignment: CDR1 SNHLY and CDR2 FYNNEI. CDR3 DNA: TGTGCCAGCAGTTTTGACAGGGGGCCATATGGCTACACCTTC. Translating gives CASSFDRGPYGYTF.

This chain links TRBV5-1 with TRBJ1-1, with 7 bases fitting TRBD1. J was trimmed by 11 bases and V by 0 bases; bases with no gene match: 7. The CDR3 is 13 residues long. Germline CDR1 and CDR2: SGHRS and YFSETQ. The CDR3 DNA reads TGCGCCAGCAGCTTGGCCCAGGGGGGAGAGGCTTTCTTT. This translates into CASSLAQGGEAFF.

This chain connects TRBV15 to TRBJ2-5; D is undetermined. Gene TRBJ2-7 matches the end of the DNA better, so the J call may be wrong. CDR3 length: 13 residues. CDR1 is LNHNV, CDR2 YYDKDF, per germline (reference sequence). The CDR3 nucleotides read TGTGCCACCAGCCAAGGTAGAGGATACGAGCAGTACTTC. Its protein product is CATSQGRGYEQYF.

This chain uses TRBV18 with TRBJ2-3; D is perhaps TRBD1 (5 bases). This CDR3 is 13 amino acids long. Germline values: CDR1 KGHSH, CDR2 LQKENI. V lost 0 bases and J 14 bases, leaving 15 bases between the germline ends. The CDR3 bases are TGTGCCAGCTCACCACCGCAGGGTGGTCCGCCGTATTTT. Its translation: CASSPPQGGPPYF.

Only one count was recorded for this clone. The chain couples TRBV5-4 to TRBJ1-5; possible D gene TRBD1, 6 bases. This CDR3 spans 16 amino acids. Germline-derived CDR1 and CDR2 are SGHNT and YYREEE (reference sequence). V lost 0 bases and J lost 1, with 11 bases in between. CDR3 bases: TGTGCCAGCAGCTTGGGGGGACAAGTAAGCAATCAGCCCCAGCATTTT. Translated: CASSLGGQVSNQPQHF. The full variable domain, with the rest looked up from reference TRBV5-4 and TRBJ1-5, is ETGVTQSPTHLIKTRGQQVTLRCSSQSGHNTVSWYQQALGQGPQFIFQYYREEENGRGNFPPRFSGLQFPNYSSELNVNALELDDSALYLCASSLGGQVSNQPQHFGDGTRLSIL.

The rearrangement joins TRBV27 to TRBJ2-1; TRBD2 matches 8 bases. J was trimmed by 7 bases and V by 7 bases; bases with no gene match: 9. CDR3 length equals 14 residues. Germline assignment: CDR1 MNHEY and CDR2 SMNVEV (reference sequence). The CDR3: CASNLGGGKNEQFF. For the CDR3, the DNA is TGTGCCAGCAACCTCGGGGGGGGCAAGAATGAGCAGTTCTTC.

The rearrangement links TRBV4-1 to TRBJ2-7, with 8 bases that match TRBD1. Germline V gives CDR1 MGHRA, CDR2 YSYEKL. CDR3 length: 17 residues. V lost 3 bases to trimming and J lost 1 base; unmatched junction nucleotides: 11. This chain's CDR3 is CASSQPPGGKRSYEQYF. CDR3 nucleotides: TGCGCCAGCAGCCAGCCCCCAGGGGGCAAAAGGTCCTACGAGCAGTACTTC.

CDR3 nucleotides: TGTGCCTGGAGTAAGGGGCTTAGTTACGAGCAGTACTTC. Its translation is CAWSKGLSYEQYF. J is TRBJ2-7 and V is TRBV30; D possibly corresponds to TRBD1 (5 bases). This CDR3 region has 13 residues. The ends were cut back, 2 bases at V and 4 bases at J, with 12 bases in the middle. Per the germline V gene, CDR1 is GTSNPN and CDR2 is SVGIG (reference sequence).

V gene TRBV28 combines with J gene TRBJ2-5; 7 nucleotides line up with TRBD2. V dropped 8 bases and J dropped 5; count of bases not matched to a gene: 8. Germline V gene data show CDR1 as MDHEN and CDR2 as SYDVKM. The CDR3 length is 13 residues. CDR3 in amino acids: CASSGLRAETQYF. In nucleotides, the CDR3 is TGTGCCAGCTCGGGACTACGAGCTGAGACCCAGTACTTC.

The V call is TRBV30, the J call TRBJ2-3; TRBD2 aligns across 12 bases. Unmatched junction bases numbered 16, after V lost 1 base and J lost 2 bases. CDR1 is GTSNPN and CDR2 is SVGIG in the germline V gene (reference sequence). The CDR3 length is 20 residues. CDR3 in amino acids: CAWSALRTSGVMGYTDTQYF. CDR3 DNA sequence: TGTGCCTGGAGTGCGTTACGGACTAGCGGGGTCATGGGGTACACAGATACGCAGTATTTT.

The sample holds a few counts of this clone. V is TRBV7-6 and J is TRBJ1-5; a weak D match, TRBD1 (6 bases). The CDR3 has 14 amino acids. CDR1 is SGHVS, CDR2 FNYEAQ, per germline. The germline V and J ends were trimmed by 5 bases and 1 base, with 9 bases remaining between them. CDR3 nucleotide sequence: TGTGCCAGCAGCACCGGACAGAGCAATCAGCCCCAGCATTTT. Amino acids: CASSTGQSNQPQHF.

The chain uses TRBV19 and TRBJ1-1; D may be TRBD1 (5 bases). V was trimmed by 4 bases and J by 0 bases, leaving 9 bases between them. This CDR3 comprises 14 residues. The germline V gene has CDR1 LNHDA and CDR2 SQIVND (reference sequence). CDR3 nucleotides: TGTGCCAGTAGTAGCGCAGGGCTGAACACTGAAGCTTTCTTT. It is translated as CASSSAGLNTEAFF.

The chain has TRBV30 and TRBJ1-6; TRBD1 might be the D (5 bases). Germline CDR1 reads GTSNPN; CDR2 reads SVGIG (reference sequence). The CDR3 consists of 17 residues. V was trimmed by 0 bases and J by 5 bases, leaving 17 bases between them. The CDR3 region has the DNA TGTGCCTGGAGTGTGAGTCGTTTGACAGTGGATAATTCACCCCTCCACTTT. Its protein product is CAWSVSRLTVDNSPLHF.

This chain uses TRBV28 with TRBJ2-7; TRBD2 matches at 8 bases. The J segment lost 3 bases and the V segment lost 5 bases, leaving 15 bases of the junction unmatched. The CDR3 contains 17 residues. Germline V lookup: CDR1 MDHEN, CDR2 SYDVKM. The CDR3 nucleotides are TGTGCCAGCAGTCCCCGGACTAGCTTTAACATATACTACGAGCAGTACTTC. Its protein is CASSPRTSFNIYYEQYF.

The DNA of the CDR3 is TGTGCCAGCAGCTTAGCTTATGGCGGCAACAGGTACGAGCAGTACGTC. Its protein is CASSLAYGGNRYEQYV. The chain joins TRBV7-6 to TRBJ2-7; tentative D call: TRBD1 (5 bases). The CDR3 is 16 amino acids. Germline-derived CDR1 and CDR2 are SGHVS and FNYEAQ. The V gene lost 0 bases and the J gene lost 4 bases, with 16 bases spanning the gap.

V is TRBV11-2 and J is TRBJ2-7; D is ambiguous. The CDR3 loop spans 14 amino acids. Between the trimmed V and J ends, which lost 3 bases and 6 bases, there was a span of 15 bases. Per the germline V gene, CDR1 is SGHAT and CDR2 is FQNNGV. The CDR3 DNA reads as TGTGCCAGCAGCTTTGGGCCAAATAATCCCGAGCAGTACTTC. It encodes CASSFGPNNPEQYF. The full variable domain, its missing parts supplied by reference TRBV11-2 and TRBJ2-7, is EAGVAQSPRYKIIEKRQSVAFWCNPISGHATLYWYQQILGQGPKLLIQFQNNGVVDDSQLPKDRFSAERLKGVDSTLKIQPAKLEDSAVYLCASSFGPNNPEQYFGPGTRLTVT.